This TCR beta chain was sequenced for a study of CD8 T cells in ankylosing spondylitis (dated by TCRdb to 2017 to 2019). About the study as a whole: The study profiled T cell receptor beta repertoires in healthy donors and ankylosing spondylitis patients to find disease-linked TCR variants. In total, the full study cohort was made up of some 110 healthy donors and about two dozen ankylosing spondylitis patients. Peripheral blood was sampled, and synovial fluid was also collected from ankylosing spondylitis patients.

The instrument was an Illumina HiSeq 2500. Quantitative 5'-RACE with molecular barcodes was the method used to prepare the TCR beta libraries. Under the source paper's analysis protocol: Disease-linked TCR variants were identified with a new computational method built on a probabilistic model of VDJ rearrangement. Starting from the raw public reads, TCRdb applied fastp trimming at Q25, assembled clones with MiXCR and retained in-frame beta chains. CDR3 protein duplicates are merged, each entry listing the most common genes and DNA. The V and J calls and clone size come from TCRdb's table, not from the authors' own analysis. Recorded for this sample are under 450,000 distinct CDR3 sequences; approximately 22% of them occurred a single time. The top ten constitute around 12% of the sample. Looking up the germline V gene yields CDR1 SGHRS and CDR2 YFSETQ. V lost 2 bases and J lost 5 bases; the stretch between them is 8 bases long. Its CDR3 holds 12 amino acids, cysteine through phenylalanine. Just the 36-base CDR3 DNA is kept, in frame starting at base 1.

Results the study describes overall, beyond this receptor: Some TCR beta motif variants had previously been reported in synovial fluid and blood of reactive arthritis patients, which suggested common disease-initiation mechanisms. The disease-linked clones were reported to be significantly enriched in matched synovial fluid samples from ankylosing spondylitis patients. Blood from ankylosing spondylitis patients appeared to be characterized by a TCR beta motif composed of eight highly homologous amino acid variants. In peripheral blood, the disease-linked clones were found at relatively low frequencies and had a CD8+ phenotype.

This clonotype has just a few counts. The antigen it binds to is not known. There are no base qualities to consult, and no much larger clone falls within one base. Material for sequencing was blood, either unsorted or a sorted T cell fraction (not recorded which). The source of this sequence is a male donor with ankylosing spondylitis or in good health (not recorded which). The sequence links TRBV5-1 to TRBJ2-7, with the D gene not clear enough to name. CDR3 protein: CASSFSPNEQYF. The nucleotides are TGCGCCAGCAGCTTCTCCCCTAACGAGCAGTACTTC.